The next 7 T cell receptor beta chains were all read from a single sample in a study of blood T cells in healthy people across ages. Alongside a J-beta primer mix, a sample-barcoded 5' primer served in a second PCR lasting about 7 to 12 cycles. TCRdb recomputed calls from the 5' RACE reads with MiXCR, one row per CDR3 protein. Of around 870,000 distinct CDR3 sequences detected, around 28% appear once; the ten largest clones hold 15% to 20%. Material: blood. The receptors derive from an elderly woman in good health.

In this sample, this clonotype turned up once. The conserved closing phenylalanine or tryptophan is absent in this CDR3, likely reflecting a read error. CDR3 sequence (DNA): TGTGCCAGCAGTCCCCGGACCTCCTACGAGCAGTACTGC. Its protein product is CASSPRTSYEQYC. The chain couples TRBV27 to TRBJ2-7; D not resolved. This CDR3 comprises 13 residues. V lost 5 bases to trimming and J lost 0 bases, with 8 bases between them. CDR1 and CDR2 (germline): MNHEY, SMNVEV (reference sequence).

Ten or more counts support this clonotype. The chain links TRBV7-2 to TRBJ2-7, with a tentative D call TRBD2 (7 bases). This CDR3 contains 16 residues. Per the germline V gene, CDR1 is SGHTA and CDR2 is FQGNSA. The germline V and J ends were trimmed by 0 bases and 0 bases, with 12 bases remaining between them. The CDR3 DNA is TGTGCCAGCAGCTTAGCACCGGGGGGCTACTCCTACGAGCAGTACTTC. Its protein is CASSLAPGGYSYEQYF.

A remark on this clonotype: This may stem from a read error, because a much larger clone lies one nucleotide away. The rearrangement links TRBV15 to TRBJ2-7; weak D call: TRBD1 (5 bases). The CDR3 is made up of 16 amino acids. Germline-derived CDR1 and CDR2 are LNHNV and YYDKDF (reference sequence). The CDR3 loop reads CATRDNSWGSSYGQYF. The CDR3 DNA sequence: TGTGCCACCAGGGACAATAGTTGGGGTTCCTCATACGGGCAGTACTTC.

This clonotype has ten or more counts. The V gene is TRBV6-1, the J gene TRBJ2-5, with D perhaps matching TRBD2 (5 bases). Germline values: CDR1 MNHNS, CDR2 SASEGT. The CDR3 is made up of 14 amino acids. The V end lost 2 bases, the J end lost 7 bases, and 14 bases lay between the germline ends. CDR3 DNA sequence: TGTGCCAGCAGTGAAACGCCTAGCTGGGGGACCCAGTACTTC. Protein sequence: CASSETPSWGTQYF.

The genes are TRBV6-2 or TRBV6-3 and TRBJ1-1; 8 bases agree with TRBD1. V shed 6 bases, J shed 0 bases, and the junction held 6 bases outside the gene matches. Germline V lookup: CDR1 MNHEY, CDR2 SVGEGT. The CDR3 runs to 15 residues. CDR3 protein: CASRRQGQVNTEAFF. The CDR3 nucleotides read TGTGCCAGCAGGCGTCAGGGACAGGTGAACACTGAAGCTTTCTTT.

This clonotype was detected many times. The chain employs TRBV6-5 and TRBJ2-3, with D possibly matching TRBD2 (6 bases). This CDR3 comprises 13 residues. Germline loops: CDR1 MNHEY, CDR2 SVGAGI. V dropped 6 bases and J dropped 6 bases, with 13 bases sitting between them. The CDR3 loop reads CASSTGLGDTQYF. The CDR3 DNA reads TGTGCCAGCAGCACGGGACTGGGGGATACGCAGTATTTT.

V is TRBV12-3 or TRBV12-4 and J is TRBJ2-3, with 11 bases aligning to TRBD2. J was trimmed by 6 bases and V by 5 bases; bases with no gene match: 19. The CDR3 contains 19 residues. The CDR3 sequence is CASSPRRGVAGGQSDTQYF. The CDR3 nucleotides read TGTGCCAGCAGTCCTAGGCGGGGGGTAGCGGGGGGGCAGTCGGATACGCAGTATTTT.